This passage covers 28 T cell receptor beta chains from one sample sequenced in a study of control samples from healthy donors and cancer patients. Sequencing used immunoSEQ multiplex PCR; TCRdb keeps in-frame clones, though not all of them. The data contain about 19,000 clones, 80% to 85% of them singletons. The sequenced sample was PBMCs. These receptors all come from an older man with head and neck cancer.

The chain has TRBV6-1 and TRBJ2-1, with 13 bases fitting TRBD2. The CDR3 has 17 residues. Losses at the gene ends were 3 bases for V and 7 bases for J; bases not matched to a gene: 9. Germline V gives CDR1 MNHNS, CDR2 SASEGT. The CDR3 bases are TGTGCCAGCAGTGACGATCGGACTAGCGGGAGTAGGAATGAGCAGTTCTTC. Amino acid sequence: CASSDDRTSGSRNEQFF.

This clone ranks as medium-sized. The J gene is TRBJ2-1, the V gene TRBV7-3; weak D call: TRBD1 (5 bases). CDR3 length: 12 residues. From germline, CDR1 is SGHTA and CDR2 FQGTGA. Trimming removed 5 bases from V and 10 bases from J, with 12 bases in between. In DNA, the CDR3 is TGTGCCAGCAGCCCCCAGGGCCGCGAGCAGTTCTTC. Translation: CASSPQGREQFF.

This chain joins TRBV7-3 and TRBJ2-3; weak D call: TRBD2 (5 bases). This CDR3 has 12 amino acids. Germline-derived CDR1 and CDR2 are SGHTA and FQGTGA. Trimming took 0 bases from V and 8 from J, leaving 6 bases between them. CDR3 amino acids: CASSLTGGTQYF. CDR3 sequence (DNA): TGTGCCAGCAGCTTAACCGGAGGTACGCAGTATTTT.

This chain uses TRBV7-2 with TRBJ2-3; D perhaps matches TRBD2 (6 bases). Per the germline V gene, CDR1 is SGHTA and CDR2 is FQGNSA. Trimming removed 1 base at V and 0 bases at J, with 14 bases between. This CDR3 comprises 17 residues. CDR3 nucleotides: TGTGCCAGCAGCTTAGGCATAGCGGTTACTAGCACAGATACGCAGTATTTT. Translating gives CASSLGIAVTSTDTQYF.

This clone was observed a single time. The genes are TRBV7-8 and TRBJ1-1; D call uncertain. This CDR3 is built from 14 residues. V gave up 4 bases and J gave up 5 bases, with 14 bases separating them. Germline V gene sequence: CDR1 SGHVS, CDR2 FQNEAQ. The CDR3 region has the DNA TGTGCCAGCAGCTCCGGAGGAGAATGGACTGAAGCTTTCTTT. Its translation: CASSSGGEWTEAFF.

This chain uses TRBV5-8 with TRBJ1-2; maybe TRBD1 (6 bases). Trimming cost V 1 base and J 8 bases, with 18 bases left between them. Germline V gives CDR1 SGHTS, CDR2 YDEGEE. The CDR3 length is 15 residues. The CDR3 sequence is CASSLPRQDLRGYTF. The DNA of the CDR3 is TGTGCCAGCAGCTTGCCCCGACAGGACCTTAGGGGCTACACCTTC.

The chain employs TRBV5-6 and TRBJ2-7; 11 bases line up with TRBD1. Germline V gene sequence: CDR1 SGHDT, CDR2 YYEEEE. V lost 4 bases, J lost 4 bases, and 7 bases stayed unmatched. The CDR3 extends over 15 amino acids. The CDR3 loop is CASSRGTGGPYEQYF. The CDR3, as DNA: TGTGCCAGCAGCCGGGGGACAGGGGGTCCTTACGAGCAGTACTTC.

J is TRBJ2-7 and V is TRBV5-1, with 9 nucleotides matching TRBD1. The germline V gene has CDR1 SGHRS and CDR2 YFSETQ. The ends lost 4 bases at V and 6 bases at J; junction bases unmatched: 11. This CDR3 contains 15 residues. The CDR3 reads CASSPIPGQGVEQYF. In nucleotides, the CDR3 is TGCGCCAGCAGCCCAATACCGGGACAGGGCGTCGAGCAGTACTTC. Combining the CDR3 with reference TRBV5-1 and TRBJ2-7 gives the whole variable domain KAGVTQTPRYLIKTRGQQVTLSCSPISGHRSVSWYQQTPGQGLQFLFEYFSETQRNKGNFPGRFSGRQFSNSRSEMNVSTLELGDSALYLCASSPIPGQGVEQYFGPGTRLTVT.

The CDR3 coding sequence is TGTGCCAGTAGCTCCTACTCACCGGTCCTAGCGGGAGGGAGGGAAGAGACCCAGTACTTC. Its translation is CASSSYSPVLAGGREETQYF. The chain recombines TRBV19 with TRBJ2-5; 12 bases line up with TRBD2. Germline lookup yields CDR1 LNHDA and CDR2 SQIVND (reference sequence). The V and J ends lost 6 bases and 3 bases, in that order; junction bases with no gene match: 20. The CDR3 length is 20 residues. Drawing the rest from reference TRBV19 and TRBJ2-5, the complete variable domain is DGGITQSPKYLFRKEGQNVTLSCEQNLNHDAMYWYRQDPGQGLRLIYYSQIVNDFQKGDIAEGYSVSREKKESFPLTVTSAQKNPTAFYLCASSSYSPVLAGGREETQYFGPGTRLLVL.

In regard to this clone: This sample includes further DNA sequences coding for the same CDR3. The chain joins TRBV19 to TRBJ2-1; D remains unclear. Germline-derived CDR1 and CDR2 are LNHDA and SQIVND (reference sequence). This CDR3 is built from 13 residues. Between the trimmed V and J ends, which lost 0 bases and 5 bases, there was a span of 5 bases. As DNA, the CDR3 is TGTGCCAGTAGTATAGACTTAAACAATGAGCAGTTCTTC. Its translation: CASSIDLNNEQFF.

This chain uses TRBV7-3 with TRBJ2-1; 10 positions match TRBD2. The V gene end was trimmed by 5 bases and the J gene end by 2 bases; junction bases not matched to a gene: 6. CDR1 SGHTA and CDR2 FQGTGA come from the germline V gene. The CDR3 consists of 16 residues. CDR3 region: CASSMQLAGTYNEQFF. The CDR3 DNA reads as TGTGCCAGCAGCATGCAACTAGCGGGGACCTACAATGAGCAGTTCTTC.

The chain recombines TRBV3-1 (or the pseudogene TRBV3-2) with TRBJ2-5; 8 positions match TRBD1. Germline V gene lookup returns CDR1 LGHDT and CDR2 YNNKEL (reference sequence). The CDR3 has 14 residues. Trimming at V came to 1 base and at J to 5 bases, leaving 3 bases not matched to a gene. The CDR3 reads CASSQAGGEETQYF. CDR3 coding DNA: TGTGCCAGCAGCCAAGCAGGGGGCGAGGAGACCCAGTACTTC.

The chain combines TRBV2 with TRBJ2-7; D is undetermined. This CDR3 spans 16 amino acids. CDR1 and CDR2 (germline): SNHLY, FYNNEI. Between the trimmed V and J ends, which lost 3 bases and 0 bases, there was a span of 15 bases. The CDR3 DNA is TGTGCCAGCAGTGATTGGGTAGCCCCTAGCTCCTACGAGCAGTACTTC. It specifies CASSDWVAPSSYEQYF.

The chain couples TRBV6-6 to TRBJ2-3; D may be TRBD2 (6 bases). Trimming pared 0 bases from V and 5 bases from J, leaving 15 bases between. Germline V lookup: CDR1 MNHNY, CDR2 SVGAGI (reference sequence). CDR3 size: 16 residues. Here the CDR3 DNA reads TGTGCCAGCAGTTACTCCCGGACTACCCTTGAAGATACGCAGTATTTT. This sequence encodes CASSYSRTTLEDTQYF.

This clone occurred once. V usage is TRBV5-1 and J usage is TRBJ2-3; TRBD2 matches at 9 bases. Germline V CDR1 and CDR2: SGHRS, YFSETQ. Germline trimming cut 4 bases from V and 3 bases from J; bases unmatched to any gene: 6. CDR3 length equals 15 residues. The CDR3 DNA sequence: TGCGCCAGCAGCCGCGGGGGGGCCGAGACAGATACGCAGTATTTT. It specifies CASSRGGAETDTQYF. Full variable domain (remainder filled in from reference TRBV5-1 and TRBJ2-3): KAGVTQTPRYLIKTRGQQVTLSCSPISGHRSVSWYQQTPGQGLQFLFEYFSETQRNKGNFPGRFSGRQFSNSRSEMNVSTLELGDSALYLCASSRGGAETDTQYFGPGTRLTVL.

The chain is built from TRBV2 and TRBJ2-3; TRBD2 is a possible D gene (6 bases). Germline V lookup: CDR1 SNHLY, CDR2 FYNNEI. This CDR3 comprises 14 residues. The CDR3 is CAARLGGRTDTQYF. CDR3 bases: TGTGCAGCGAGGTTGGGGGGTCGCACAGATACGCAGTATTTT.

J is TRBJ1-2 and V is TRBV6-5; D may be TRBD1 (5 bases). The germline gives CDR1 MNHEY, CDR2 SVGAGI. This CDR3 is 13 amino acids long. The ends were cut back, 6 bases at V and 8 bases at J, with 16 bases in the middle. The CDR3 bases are TGTGCCAGCAGGTACGGCGACAGCTCCGGCTACACCTTC. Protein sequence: CASRYGDSSGYTF.

The CDR3 sequence is CASSVLGLAGASDTQYF. The CDR3 region has the DNA TGTGCCAGTAGTGTCCTCGGGCTAGCGGGAGCGTCAGATACGCAGTATTTT. The V gene is TRBV19, the J gene TRBJ2-3; 10 bases line up with TRBD2. CDR3 length: 17 amino acids. V shed 5 bases, J shed 4 bases, and the junction held 12 bases outside the gene matches. Germline assignment: CDR1 LNHDA and CDR2 SQIVND (reference sequence).

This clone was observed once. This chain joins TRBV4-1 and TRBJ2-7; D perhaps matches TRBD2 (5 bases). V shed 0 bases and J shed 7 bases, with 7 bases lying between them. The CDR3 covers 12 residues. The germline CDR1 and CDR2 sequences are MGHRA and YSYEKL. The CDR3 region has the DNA TGCGCCAGCAGCCAAGATCCGGGAGAGCAGTACTTC. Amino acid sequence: CASSQDPGEQYF.

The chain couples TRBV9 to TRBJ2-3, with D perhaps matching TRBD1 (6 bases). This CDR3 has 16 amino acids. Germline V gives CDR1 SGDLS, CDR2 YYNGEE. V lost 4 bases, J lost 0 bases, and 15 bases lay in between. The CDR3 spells CASSTQPTGSTDTQYF. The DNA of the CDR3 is TGTGCCAGCAGCACACAGCCGACAGGAAGCACAGATACGCAGTATTTT. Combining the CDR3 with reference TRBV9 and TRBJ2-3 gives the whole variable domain DSGVTQTPKHLITATGQRVTLRCSPRSGDLSVYWYQQSLDQGLQFLIQYYNGEERAKGNILERFSAQQFPDLHSELNLSSLELGDSALYFCASSTQPTGSTDTQYFGPGTRLTVL.

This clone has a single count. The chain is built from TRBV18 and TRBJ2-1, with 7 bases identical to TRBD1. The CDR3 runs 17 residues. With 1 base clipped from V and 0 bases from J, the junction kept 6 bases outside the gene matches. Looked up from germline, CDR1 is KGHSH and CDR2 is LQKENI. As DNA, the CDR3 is TGTGCCAGCTCACCACAAAGGACAGGTTCCTCCTACAATGAGCAGTTCTTC. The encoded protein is CASSPQRTGSSYNEQFF.

This CDR3 reads CASSFTSGSAYEQYF. The CDR3 DNA follows: TGCGCCAGCAGCTTTACTAGCGGATCAGCCTACGAGCAGTACTTC. The V and J genes are TRBV5-1 and TRBJ2-7, with 8 bases matching TRBD2. The CDR3 has 15 amino acids. Germline CDR1 is SGHRS and CDR2 is YFSETQ. After removal of 2 bases from V and 2 bases from J, the junction contained 6 bases not matched to a gene.

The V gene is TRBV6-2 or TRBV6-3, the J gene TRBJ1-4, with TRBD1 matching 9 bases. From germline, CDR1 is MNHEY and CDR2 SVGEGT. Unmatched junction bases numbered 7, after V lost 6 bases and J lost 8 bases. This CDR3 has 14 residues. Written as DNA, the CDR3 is TGTGCCAGCAGCGAGGACAGGGGCTCGGAAAAACTGTTTTTT. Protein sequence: CASSEDRGSEKLFF.

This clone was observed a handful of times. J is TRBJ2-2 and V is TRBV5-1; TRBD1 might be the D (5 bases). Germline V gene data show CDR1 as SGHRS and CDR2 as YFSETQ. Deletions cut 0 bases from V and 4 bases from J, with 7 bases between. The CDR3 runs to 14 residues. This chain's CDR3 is CASSLEGRTGELFF. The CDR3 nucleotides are TGCGCCAGCAGCTTGGAGGGGCGCACCGGGGAGCTGTTTTTT.

The CDR3, as DNA: TGTGCCAGTAGTATAACTGGGAGCGATGAAAAACTGTTTTTT. It translates to CASSITGSDEKLFF. V usage is TRBV19 and J usage is TRBJ1-4; D unresolved. The V gene lost 2 bases and the J gene lost 6 bases, with 10 bases spanning the gap. Germline CDR1 LNHDA, CDR2 SQIVND (reference sequence). This CDR3 comprises 14 residues.

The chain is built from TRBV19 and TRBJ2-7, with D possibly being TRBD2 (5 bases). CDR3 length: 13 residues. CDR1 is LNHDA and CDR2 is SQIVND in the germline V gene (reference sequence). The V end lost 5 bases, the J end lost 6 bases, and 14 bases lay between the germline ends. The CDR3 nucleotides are TGTGCCAGTAGTCAGGACTCAGTGGGCGAGCAGTACTTC. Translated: CASSQDSVGEQYF.

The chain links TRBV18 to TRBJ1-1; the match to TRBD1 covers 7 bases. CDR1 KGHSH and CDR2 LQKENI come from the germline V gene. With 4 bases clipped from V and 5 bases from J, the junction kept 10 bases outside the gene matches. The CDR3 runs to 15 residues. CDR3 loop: CASSQEGQGGTEAFF. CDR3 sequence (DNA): TGTGCCAGCTCACAAGAAGGCCAGGGGGGAACTGAAGCTTTCTTT. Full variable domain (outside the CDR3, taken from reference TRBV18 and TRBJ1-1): NAGVMQNPRHLVRRRGQEARLRCSPMKGHSHVYWYRQLPEEGLKFMVYLQKENIIDESGMPKERFSAEFPKEGPSILRIQQVVRGDSAAYFCASSQEGQGGTEAFFGQGTRLTVV.

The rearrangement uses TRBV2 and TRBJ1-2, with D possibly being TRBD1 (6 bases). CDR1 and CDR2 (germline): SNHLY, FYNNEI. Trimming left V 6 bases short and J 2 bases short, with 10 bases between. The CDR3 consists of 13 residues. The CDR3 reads CASRSRGNYGYTF. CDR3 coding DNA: TGTGCCAGCAGGAGTAGGGGGAACTATGGCTACACCTTC.